This T cell receptor (beta chain) was recorded in a study of T cell repertoires in cytomegalovirus infection. Study-wide context: Shared public TCR beta signatures pointed to both CMV infection and a matching HLA type. Study-wide results and caveats: There were carriers of CMV plus the relevant HLA, and cumulative public TCR beta family frequency identified them. The study found HLA-C-restricted CMV-specific TCR beta clonotypes dominating the ex vivo response.

TCRdb used MiXCR to reprocess the reads, holding one entry per CDR3 protein. Of some 300,000 distinct CDR3 sequences listed, 9.6% are singletons. Germline CDR1 and CDR2: MNHEY and SVGEGT. The ends were cut back, 5 bases at V and 7 bases at J, with 12 bases in the middle. This CDR3 has 13 residues. This clonotype was recorded many times. Its antigen is undetermined. This clonotype originated in a human donor in good health (CMV status not recorded). Some clones in this sample may be carry-over from other donors' samples. The sequencing sample was made of PBMCs. This chain joins TRBV6-2 or TRBV6-3 and TRBJ1-5; D is perhaps TRBD1 (6 bases). The DNA for the CDR3 is TGTGCCAGCAGTCTAAATAGGGGGCAGCCCCAGCATTTT. It specifies CASSLNRGQPQHF.